These 14 T cell receptor beta chains came from one sample sequenced in a study of blood T cell repertoires in COVID-19. Measured with immunoSEQ multiplex PCR; TCRdb has only the in-frame clones, and not every one. The sample consists of roughly 150,000 clones, roughly 85% of them appearing once. Material for sequencing was peripheral blood. The source of these receptors is a woman aged 50 to 60 with COVID-19, enrolled during active disease.

The genes are TRBV7-6 and TRBJ2-7; 8 bases are a match to TRBD2. The CDR3 has 16 amino acids. CDR1 SGHVS and CDR2 FNYEAQ come from the germline V gene. Trimming cost V 7 bases and J 1 base; bases outside gene matches: 12. The CDR3 nucleotides are TGTGCCAGCACCCCAACCGGGACTAGGTGTTCCTACGAGCAGTACTTC. Its protein product is CASTPTGTRCSYEQYF.

The chain uses TRBV5-4 and TRBJ2-3; the match to TRBD2 covers 12 bases. The CDR3 consists of 16 residues. V gave up 2 bases and J gave up 4 bases; unmatched junction bases: 5. Germline lookup yields CDR1 SGHNT and CDR2 YYREEE (reference sequence). The CDR3 sequence is CASSFLTSGGSDTQYF. CDR3 bases: TGTGCCAGCAGCTTCCTGACTAGCGGGGGATCAGATACGCAGTATTTT.

The chain links TRBV20-1 to TRBJ2-7; 8 bases are a match to TRBD2. The CDR3 totals 16 residues. Per germline, CDR1 DFQATT and CDR2 SNEGSKA (reference sequence). With 3 bases clipped from V and 2 bases from J, the junction kept 12 bases outside the gene matches. The CDR3 reads CSASPHGGGPTYEQYF. The CDR3 DNA follows: TGCAGTGCTAGTCCGCACGGGGGGGGGCCGACCTACGAGCAGTACTTC.

The gene calls are TRBV7-6 and TRBJ1-6, with D hard to call. Germline V gene lookup returns CDR1 SGHVS and CDR2 FNYEAQ. The V and J ends lost 5 bases and 6 bases respectively, with 29 bases between them. This CDR3 region has 20 residues. The CDR3 DNA sequence: TGTGCCAGCAGCGTAGACAAGGCGGCAGGCTCTAGCCTGATTAATTCACCCCTCCACTTT. Translation gives CASSVDKAAGSSLINSPLHF.

V is TRBV6-1 and J is TRBJ2-5; perhaps TRBD1 as D (6 bases). The CDR3 is 13 amino acids. Trimming removed 3 bases at V and 1 base at J, with 6 bases between. From germline, CDR1 is MNHNS and CDR2 SASEGT. The CDR3 is CASSEDSQETQYF. The CDR3 bases are TGTGCCAGCAGTGAGGACAGCCAAGAGACCCAGTACTTC.

The CDR3 region is CAISESMLDGYTF. CDR3 bases: TGTGCCATCAGTGAGTCGATGTTAGATGGCTACACCTTC. The V call is TRBV10-3, the J call TRBJ1-2; D is uncertain. This CDR3 region has 13 residues. With 0 bases removed from V and 6 bases from J, the gap between germline ends came to 8 bases. Germline CDR1 is ENHRY and CDR2 is SYGVKD.

The CDR3, as DNA: TGTGCCAGCAGCCACCCCGGGACTAGCGGGGCCCGGATGCGGAATGAGCAGTTCTTC. Translating gives CASSHPGTSGARMRNEQFF. J is TRBJ2-1 and V is TRBV7-9, with 13 positions matching TRBD2. Germline trimming cut 5 bases from V and 7 bases from J; bases unmatched to any gene: 17. CDR1 SEHNR and CDR2 FQNEAQ come from the germline V gene (reference sequence). This CDR3 is built from 19 residues.

V usage is TRBV10-2 and J usage is TRBJ2-7; TRBD2 agrees at 11 bases. In germline, CDR1 is WSHSY, CDR2 SAAADI. The CDR3 contains 15 residues. J was trimmed by 5 bases and V by 8 bases; bases with no gene match: 11. The CDR3 region has the DNA TGCGCCAGCGAAAGACTAGCGGGGTCTGGGAACGAGCAGTACTTC. The encoded protein is CASERLAGSGNEQYF.

The V and J genes are TRBV2 and TRBJ1-6; TRBD1 matches at 8 bases. The junction had 4 bases not matched to a gene; V was cut back by 6 bases and J by 3 bases. This CDR3 spans 15 amino acids. Germline loops: CDR1 SNHLY, CDR2 FYNNEI. The CDR3 region is CASRDRANYNSPLHF. The CDR3 nucleotides are TGTGCCAGCAGGGACAGGGCAAACTATAATTCACCCCTCCACTTT.

The chain employs TRBV7-9 and TRBJ2-7; the D gene is possibly TRBD1 (5 bases). Germline loops: CDR1 SEHNR, CDR2 FQNEAQ (reference sequence). V lost 7 bases and J lost 0, with 16 bases in between. This CDR3 spans 15 amino acids. The DNA for the CDR3 is TGTGCCAGCACCCGGACAAAGGGTGGCTCCTACGAGCAGTACTTC. It encodes CASTRTKGGSYEQYF. Drawing the rest from reference TRBV7-9 and TRBJ2-7, the complete variable domain is DTGVSQNPRHKITKRGQNVTFRCDPISEHNRLYWYRQTLGQGPEFLTYFQNEAQLEKSRLLSDRFSAERPKGSFSTLEIQRTEQGDSAMYLCASTRTKGGSYEQYFGPGTRLTVT.

This clone has just a few counts. This sequence joins TRBV30 and TRBJ1-5; 7 bases are shared with TRBD1. V gave up 6 bases and J gave up 5 bases; unmatched junction bases: 4. The germline gives CDR1 GTSNPN, CDR2 SVGIG (reference sequence). This CDR3 has 12 amino acids. CDR3 sequence reads: CACDRDYQPQHF. The CDR3 nucleotides are TGTGCCTGCGACAGGGATTATCAGCCCCAGCATTTT.

This chain joins TRBV4-2 and TRBJ2-1; D is perhaps TRBD2 (6 bases). The V gene's germline CDR1 is LGHNA and CDR2 YNFKEQ. The CDR3 contains 17 residues. The V and J ends lost 1 base and 10 bases respectively, with 23 bases between them. The CDR3 sequence is CASSQARGLPMSGEQFF. CDR3 coding DNA: TGTGCCAGCAGCCAAGCGCGGGGACTCCCCATGTCCGGGGAGCAGTTCTTC.

The V gene is TRBV5-1, the J gene TRBJ1-2; 9 nucleotides line up with TRBD1. The CDR3 extends over 14 amino acids. V dropped 3 bases and J dropped 1; count of bases not matched to a gene: 1. CDR1 is SGHRS and CDR2 is YFSETQ in the germline V gene. The CDR3 DNA is TGCGCCAGCAGCTCGACAGGGGGTAACTATGGCTACACCTTC. As protein: CASSSTGGNYGYTF.

The chain is built from TRBV29-1 and TRBJ2-2, with D perhaps matching TRBD2 (6 bases). This CDR3 is 15 amino acids long. Trimming left V 3 bases short and J 0 bases short, with 11 bases between. Germline CDR1 and CDR2: SQVTM and ANQGSEA. This CDR3 reads CSVERGSTNTGELFF. CDR3 nucleotide sequence: TGCAGCGTTGAGCGGGGCTCCACGAACACCGGGGAGCTGTTTTTT.